A single sample is the source of the 18 T cell receptor beta chains below, sequenced in a study of cytomegalovirus exposure and HLA in healthy donors. The PCR was carried out with 60 Vbeta primers and 13 Jbeta primers. TCRdb's table, derived via immunoSEQ multiplex PCR, lists solely in-frame clones and lacks some. The table shows 150,000 to 200,000 clones, with 75% occurring only once. The sequencing sample was made of PBMCs. The receptor set was obtained from a male donor in good health and CMV-seronegative.

The chain combines TRBV10-3 with TRBJ2-5; perhaps TRBD2 as D (6 bases). Germline assignment: CDR1 ENHRY and CDR2 SYGVKD. The CDR3 length is 16 residues. The V gene lost 0 bases and the J gene lost 1 base, with 12 bases spanning the gap. In DNA, the CDR3 is TGTGCCATCAGTGAGTCGAGTACCGGGGGCCAAGAGACCCAGTACTTC. Its protein product is CAISESSTGGQETQYF.

This clone is medium-sized by share. The rearrangement uses TRBV10-3 and TRBJ1-4, with D uncertain. The CDR3 is 15 amino acids. V lost 3 bases and J lost 0, with 8 bases in between. The germline CDR1 and CDR2 sequences are ENHRY and SYGVKD. The CDR3 coding sequence is TGTGCCATCAGTGAAAGTAGAACAACTAATGAAAAACTGTTTTTT. Protein sequence: CAISESRTTNEKLFF.

This clone came up once. CDR3 protein: CASSLIRDQETQYF. The CDR3 coding sequence is TGTGCCAGCAGCTTAATCCGGGACCAAGAGACCCAGTACTTC. V gene TRBV11-2 combines with J gene TRBJ2-5; no firm D call. In germline, CDR1 is SGHAT, CDR2 FQNNGV. Trimming took 2 bases from V and 0 from J, leaving 7 bases between them. There are 14 residues in the CDR3.

J is TRBJ1-4 and V is TRBV2, with 7 bases aligning to TRBD1. Germline lookup yields CDR1 SNHLY and CDR2 FYNNEI. The V segment lost 8 bases and the J segment 8 bases; nucleotides outside the gene matches: 11. This CDR3 spans 14 amino acids. The CDR3 spells CASGSGGGEEKLFF. CDR3 DNA sequence: TGTGCCAGCGGATCAGGGGGAGGAGAAGAAAAACTGTTTTTT. The variable domain in full, with the rest retrieved from reference TRBV2 and TRBJ1-4, is EPEVTQTPSHQVTQMGQEVILRCVPISNHLYFYWYRQILGQKVEFLVSFYNNEISEKSEIFDDQFSVERPDGSNFTLKIRSTKLEDSAMYFCASGSGGGEEKLFFGSGTQLSVL.

This sequence joins TRBV10-3 and TRBJ2-1; D remains unclear. Per germline, CDR1 ENHRY and CDR2 SYGVKD. There are 13 residues in the CDR3. Trimming pared 5 bases from V and 5 bases from J, leaving 10 bases between. CDR3 DNA: TGTGCCATCAGTCCCTCTGGAGACAATGAGCAGTTCTTC. Protein product: CAISPSGDNEQFF.

Only a few counts were recorded for this clone. J is TRBJ1-3 and V is TRBV4-1, with unresolved D. This CDR3 comprises 17 residues. V lost 0 bases and J 0 bases, leaving 12 bases between the germline ends. Germline V lookup: CDR1 MGHRA, CDR2 YSYEKL. The CDR3 coding sequence is TGCGCCAGCAGCCAAGATCTCTCGGAGAGCTCTGGAAACACCATATATTTT. The encoded protein is CASSQDLSESSGNTIYF.

The chain carries TRBV4-3 and TRBJ2-2, with D maybe TRBD1 (6 bases). Trimming stripped 3 bases from V and 6 bases from J, with 14 bases between. This CDR3 is built from 15 residues. Germline V lookup: CDR1 LGHNA, CDR2 YSLEER. CDR3 sequence reads: CASSQTAGVAGELFF. The CDR3 DNA follows: TGCGCCAGCAGCCAGACCGCAGGGGTAGCCGGGGAGCTGTTTTTT.

J is TRBJ2-3 and V is TRBV21-1; TRBD2 reflects the table's D call only, with no check against the DNA. TRBV21-1 is described as a pseudogene. The CDR3 runs 16 residues. The CDR3 bases are TGTGCCAGCAGCAAAGTTAAGCGGGAGGGCACAGATACGCAGTATTTT. Its protein is CASSKVKREGTDTQYF.

The chain is built from TRBV28 and TRBJ2-6; 8 positions agree with TRBD2. The CDR3 runs to 16 residues. V lost 5 bases and J lost 2; bases outside the gene matches: 5. Germline CDR1 reads MDHEN; CDR2 reads SYDVKM. CDR3: CASSTGGPTGANVLTF. DNA of the CDR3: TGTGCCAGCAGTACGGGAGGGCCAACTGGGGCCAACGTCCTGACTTTC.

V usage is TRBV29-1 and J usage is TRBJ2-3; D might be TRBD1 (7 bases). The CDR3 extends over 14 amino acids. Germline CDR1 SQVTM, CDR2 ANQGSEA. V gave up 7 bases and J gave up 4 bases, with 18 bases separating them. The CDR3 reads CSGSRGEVADTQYF. The CDR3 nucleotides read TGCAGCGGTAGCAGGGGGGAGGTGGCAGATACGCAGTATTTT.

The J gene is TRBJ2-1, the V gene TRBV28; TRBD2 aligns across 11 bases. The ends lost 4 bases at V and 7 bases at J; junction bases unmatched: 3. The CDR3 covers 14 residues. Germline values: CDR1 MDHEN, CDR2 SYDVKM. CDR3 loop: CASSSSGRFNEQFF. In nucleotides, the CDR3 is TGTGCCAGCAGTTCTAGCGGGAGGTTTAATGAGCAGTTCTTC. The complete variable domain, with remaining parts taken from reference TRBV28 and TRBJ2-1, reads DVKVTQSSRYLVKRTGEKVFLECVQDMDHENMFWYRQDPGLGLRLIYFSYDVKMKEKGDIPEGYSVSREKKERFSLILESASTNQTSMYLCASSSSGRFNEQFFGPGTRLTVL.

The CDR3 reads CASSRQGPNYGYTF. The CDR3 region has the DNA TGTGCCAGCAGCCGACAGGGACCCAACTATGGCTACACCTTC. The V and J genes are TRBV27 and TRBJ1-2; TRBD1 matches 7 bases. The CDR3 loop spans 14 amino acids. Unmatched junction bases numbered 6, after V lost 6 bases and J lost 2 bases. Germline-derived CDR1 and CDR2 are MNHEY and SMNVEV (reference sequence).

The chain uses TRBV25-1 and TRBJ2-5, with D perhaps TRBD1 (5 bases). The end of the DNA fits TRBJ2-7 better, so the J call may be wrong. The CDR3 spans 15 residues. The germline V gene encodes CDR1 MGHDK and CDR2 SYGVNS. The CDR3, as DNA: TGTGCCAGCAGTGAATATCAGGGTGAAAGCTACGAGCAGTACTTC. Encoded protein: CASSEYQGESYEQYF.

The rearrangement uses TRBV6-4 and TRBJ2-7; 10 positions match TRBD1. CDR1 is MRHNA, CDR2 SNTAGT, per germline. The CDR3 has 15 amino acids. The J segment lost 0 bases and the V segment lost 6 bases, leaving 5 bases of the junction unmatched. The CDR3 sequence: CASSPTGGPSYEQYF. CDR3 coding DNA: TGTGCCAGCAGCCCGACAGGGGGCCCCTCCTACGAGCAGTACTTC.

DNA of the CDR3: TGTGCCAGCAGCTCACTAGCGGGAGGGCCCCAGGAGACCCAGTACTTC. Its protein is CASSSLAGGPQETQYF. This chain uses TRBV7-9 with TRBJ2-5; 13 bases are shared with TRBD2. Per the germline V gene, CDR1 is SEHNR and CDR2 is FQNEAQ (reference sequence). The CDR3 contains 16 residues. The V gene end was trimmed by 4 bases and the J gene end by 5 bases; junction bases not matched to a gene: 7.

The chain couples TRBV2 to TRBJ2-4, with 7 positions matching TRBD1. With V trimmed by 1 base and J by 7 bases, 10 bases remained unmatched. Germline V gene data show CDR1 as SNHLY and CDR2 as FYNNEI. CDR3 length equals 16 residues. DNA for the CDR3: TGTGCCAGCAGTGAAGGAATCACAGGGGCTTTCAACATTCAGTACTTC. Translating it yields CASSEGITGAFNIQYF.

The gene calls are TRBV7-9 and TRBJ2-1, with 9 bases that match TRBD2. V was pared by 5 bases and J by 3 bases, with 8 bases of the junction left unmatched. Germline CDR1 and CDR2: SEHNR and FQNEAQ (reference sequence). The CDR3 spans 16 residues. DNA for the CDR3: TGTGCCAGCAGCCCTCCTAGCGGGACCAACTACAATGAGCAGTTCTTC. It codes for CASSPPSGTNYNEQFF.

This clone has only one observation. The gene calls are TRBV2 and TRBJ2-1, with 11 positions matching TRBD2. In germline, CDR1 is SNHLY, CDR2 FYNNEI. CDR3 length: 16 residues. Unmatched junction bases numbered 11, after V lost 6 bases and J lost 7 bases. In nucleotides, the CDR3 is TGTGCCAGCAGGGGGGGCATAGCTAGCGGGGGGAATGAGCAGTTCTTC. Protein product: CASRGGIASGGNEQFF.